The rows below give T cell receptor beta chains drawn from one sample of a study of radiation and T cells in renal cell carcinoma. Sequencing used immunoSEQ multiplex PCR; TCRdb keeps in-frame clones, though not all of them. The sample has some 150,000 clones, roughly 80% seen once; the top ten hold under 30%. This specimen was blood, taken from a patient whose treatment included radiotherapy and nephrectomy. All receptors come from a woman in her forties or fifties with renal cell carcinoma. Both conserved end residues are part of each CDR3. A D gene is named only where the DNA matches it firmly. Where a row states a size, it is once, few, many or the class of an expanded clone; other rows omit it.

TRBJ2-1,TRBV15,-,TRBD2,TGTGCCACCAGCAGAGATACGGGACTAGCGGATATCAGCTCCTACAATGAGCAGTTCTTC,CATSRDTGLADISSYNEQFF
TRBJ1-3,TRBV2,-,-,TGTGCCAGCAGTGAGGCCACAAACTCTGGAAACACCATATATTTT,CASSEATNSGNTIYF
TRBJ2-1,TRBV5-1,-,TRBD2,TGCGCCAGCAGCCAGAGCGGGAGCTCCTACAATGAGCAGTTCTTC,CASSQSGSSYNEQFF
TRBJ1-1,TRBV7-8,-,-,TGTGCCAGCCGGGTGACTGGGAACACTGAAGCTTTCTTT,CASRVTGNTEAFF
TRBJ2-3,TRBV5-4,-,TRBD1,TGTGCCAGCAGCTTTGGGGTGGACAGGGGCACAGATACGCAGTATTTT,CASSFGVDRGTDTQYF
TRBJ1-1,TRBV30,-,-,TGTGCCTGGAGTGGGAGGGTCCGGATTGGAACTGAAGCTTTCTTT,CAWSGRVRIGTEAFF
TRBJ2-7,TRBV7-8,-,TRBD2,TGTGCCAGCAGCTGGCCCGGGACTAGCGGGATCTACGAGCAGTACTTC,CASSWPGTSGIYEQYF
TRBJ1-1,TRBV11-2,-,-,TGTGCCAGCAGCTTAAGGGACACTGTGAACACTGAAGCTTTCTTT,CASSLRDTVNTEAFF
TRBJ1-6,TRBV5-1,few,-,TGCGCCAGCAGCTCCCTGAGTGGGGGCCGTAATTCACCCCTCCACTTT,CASSSLSGGRNSPLHF
TRBJ1-1,TRBV18,-,-,TGTGCCAGCTCACCGGCTCGGGGTAACACTGAAGCTTTCTTT,CASSPARGNTEAFF
TRBJ1-5,TRBV5-1,-,-,TGCGCCAGCAGCCCGACAGGTAATCAGCCCCAGCATTTT,CASSPTGNQPQHF
TRBJ1-2,TRBV4-1,once,TRBD1,TGCGCCAGCAGCCTGGGGACAGGAAATATATATGGCTACACCTTC,CASSLGTGNIYGYTF
TRBJ1-2,TRBV18,few,-,TGTGCCAGCTCACTCGGGGCCGCTAACTATGGCTACACCTTC,CASSLGAANYGYTF
TRBJ2-1,TRBV5-1,-,-,TGCGCCAGCAGCCCGGAGGGGGAGGGCCTCAATGAGCAGTTCTTC,CASSPEGEGLNEQFF